This TCR beta chain was observed in a study of cytomegalovirus exposure and HLA in healthy donors. The CDR3 contains 14 residues. V gave up 4 bases and J gave up 7 bases, with 15 bases separating them. CDR1 is SGHRS, CDR2 YFSETQ, per germline. 13 Jbeta primers and 60 Vbeta primers were used for the PCR. Profiled with immunoSEQ multiplex PCR; TCRdb holds only in-frame clones, not every one. The sample carries 150,000 to 200,000 clones, 70% to 90% recorded once. Study findings and constraints: Later analysis suggested links between common viral pathogens and several top significant clusters. Per a later analysis, roughly 17,000 TCR beta sequences showed association with HLA alleles at 0.05 false discovery rate. The majority of TCR sequences were rare, yet some public TCRs appeared in many donors. Within the data, a cluster of highly shared sequence variants was likely a sequencing artifact.

On this clone: The target antigen is unknown.

The sequencing sample was made of PBMCs. V gene TRBV5-1 combines with J gene TRBJ2-1; D perhaps matches TRBD2 (7 bases). The source is a man aged 18 to 30 in good health and CMV-seropositive. This chain's CDR3 is CASSPGGGGNEQFF. The DNA for the CDR3 is TGCGCCAGCAGCCCTGGGGGCGGGGGTAATGAGCAGTTCTTC. Filled out from reference TRBV5-1 and TRBJ2-1, the complete variable domain reads KAGVTQTPRYLIKTRGQQVTLSCSPISGHRSVSWYQQTPGQGLQFLFEYFSETQRNKGNFPGRFSGRQFSNSRSEMNVSTLELGDSALYLCASSPGGGGNEQFFGPGTRLTVL.